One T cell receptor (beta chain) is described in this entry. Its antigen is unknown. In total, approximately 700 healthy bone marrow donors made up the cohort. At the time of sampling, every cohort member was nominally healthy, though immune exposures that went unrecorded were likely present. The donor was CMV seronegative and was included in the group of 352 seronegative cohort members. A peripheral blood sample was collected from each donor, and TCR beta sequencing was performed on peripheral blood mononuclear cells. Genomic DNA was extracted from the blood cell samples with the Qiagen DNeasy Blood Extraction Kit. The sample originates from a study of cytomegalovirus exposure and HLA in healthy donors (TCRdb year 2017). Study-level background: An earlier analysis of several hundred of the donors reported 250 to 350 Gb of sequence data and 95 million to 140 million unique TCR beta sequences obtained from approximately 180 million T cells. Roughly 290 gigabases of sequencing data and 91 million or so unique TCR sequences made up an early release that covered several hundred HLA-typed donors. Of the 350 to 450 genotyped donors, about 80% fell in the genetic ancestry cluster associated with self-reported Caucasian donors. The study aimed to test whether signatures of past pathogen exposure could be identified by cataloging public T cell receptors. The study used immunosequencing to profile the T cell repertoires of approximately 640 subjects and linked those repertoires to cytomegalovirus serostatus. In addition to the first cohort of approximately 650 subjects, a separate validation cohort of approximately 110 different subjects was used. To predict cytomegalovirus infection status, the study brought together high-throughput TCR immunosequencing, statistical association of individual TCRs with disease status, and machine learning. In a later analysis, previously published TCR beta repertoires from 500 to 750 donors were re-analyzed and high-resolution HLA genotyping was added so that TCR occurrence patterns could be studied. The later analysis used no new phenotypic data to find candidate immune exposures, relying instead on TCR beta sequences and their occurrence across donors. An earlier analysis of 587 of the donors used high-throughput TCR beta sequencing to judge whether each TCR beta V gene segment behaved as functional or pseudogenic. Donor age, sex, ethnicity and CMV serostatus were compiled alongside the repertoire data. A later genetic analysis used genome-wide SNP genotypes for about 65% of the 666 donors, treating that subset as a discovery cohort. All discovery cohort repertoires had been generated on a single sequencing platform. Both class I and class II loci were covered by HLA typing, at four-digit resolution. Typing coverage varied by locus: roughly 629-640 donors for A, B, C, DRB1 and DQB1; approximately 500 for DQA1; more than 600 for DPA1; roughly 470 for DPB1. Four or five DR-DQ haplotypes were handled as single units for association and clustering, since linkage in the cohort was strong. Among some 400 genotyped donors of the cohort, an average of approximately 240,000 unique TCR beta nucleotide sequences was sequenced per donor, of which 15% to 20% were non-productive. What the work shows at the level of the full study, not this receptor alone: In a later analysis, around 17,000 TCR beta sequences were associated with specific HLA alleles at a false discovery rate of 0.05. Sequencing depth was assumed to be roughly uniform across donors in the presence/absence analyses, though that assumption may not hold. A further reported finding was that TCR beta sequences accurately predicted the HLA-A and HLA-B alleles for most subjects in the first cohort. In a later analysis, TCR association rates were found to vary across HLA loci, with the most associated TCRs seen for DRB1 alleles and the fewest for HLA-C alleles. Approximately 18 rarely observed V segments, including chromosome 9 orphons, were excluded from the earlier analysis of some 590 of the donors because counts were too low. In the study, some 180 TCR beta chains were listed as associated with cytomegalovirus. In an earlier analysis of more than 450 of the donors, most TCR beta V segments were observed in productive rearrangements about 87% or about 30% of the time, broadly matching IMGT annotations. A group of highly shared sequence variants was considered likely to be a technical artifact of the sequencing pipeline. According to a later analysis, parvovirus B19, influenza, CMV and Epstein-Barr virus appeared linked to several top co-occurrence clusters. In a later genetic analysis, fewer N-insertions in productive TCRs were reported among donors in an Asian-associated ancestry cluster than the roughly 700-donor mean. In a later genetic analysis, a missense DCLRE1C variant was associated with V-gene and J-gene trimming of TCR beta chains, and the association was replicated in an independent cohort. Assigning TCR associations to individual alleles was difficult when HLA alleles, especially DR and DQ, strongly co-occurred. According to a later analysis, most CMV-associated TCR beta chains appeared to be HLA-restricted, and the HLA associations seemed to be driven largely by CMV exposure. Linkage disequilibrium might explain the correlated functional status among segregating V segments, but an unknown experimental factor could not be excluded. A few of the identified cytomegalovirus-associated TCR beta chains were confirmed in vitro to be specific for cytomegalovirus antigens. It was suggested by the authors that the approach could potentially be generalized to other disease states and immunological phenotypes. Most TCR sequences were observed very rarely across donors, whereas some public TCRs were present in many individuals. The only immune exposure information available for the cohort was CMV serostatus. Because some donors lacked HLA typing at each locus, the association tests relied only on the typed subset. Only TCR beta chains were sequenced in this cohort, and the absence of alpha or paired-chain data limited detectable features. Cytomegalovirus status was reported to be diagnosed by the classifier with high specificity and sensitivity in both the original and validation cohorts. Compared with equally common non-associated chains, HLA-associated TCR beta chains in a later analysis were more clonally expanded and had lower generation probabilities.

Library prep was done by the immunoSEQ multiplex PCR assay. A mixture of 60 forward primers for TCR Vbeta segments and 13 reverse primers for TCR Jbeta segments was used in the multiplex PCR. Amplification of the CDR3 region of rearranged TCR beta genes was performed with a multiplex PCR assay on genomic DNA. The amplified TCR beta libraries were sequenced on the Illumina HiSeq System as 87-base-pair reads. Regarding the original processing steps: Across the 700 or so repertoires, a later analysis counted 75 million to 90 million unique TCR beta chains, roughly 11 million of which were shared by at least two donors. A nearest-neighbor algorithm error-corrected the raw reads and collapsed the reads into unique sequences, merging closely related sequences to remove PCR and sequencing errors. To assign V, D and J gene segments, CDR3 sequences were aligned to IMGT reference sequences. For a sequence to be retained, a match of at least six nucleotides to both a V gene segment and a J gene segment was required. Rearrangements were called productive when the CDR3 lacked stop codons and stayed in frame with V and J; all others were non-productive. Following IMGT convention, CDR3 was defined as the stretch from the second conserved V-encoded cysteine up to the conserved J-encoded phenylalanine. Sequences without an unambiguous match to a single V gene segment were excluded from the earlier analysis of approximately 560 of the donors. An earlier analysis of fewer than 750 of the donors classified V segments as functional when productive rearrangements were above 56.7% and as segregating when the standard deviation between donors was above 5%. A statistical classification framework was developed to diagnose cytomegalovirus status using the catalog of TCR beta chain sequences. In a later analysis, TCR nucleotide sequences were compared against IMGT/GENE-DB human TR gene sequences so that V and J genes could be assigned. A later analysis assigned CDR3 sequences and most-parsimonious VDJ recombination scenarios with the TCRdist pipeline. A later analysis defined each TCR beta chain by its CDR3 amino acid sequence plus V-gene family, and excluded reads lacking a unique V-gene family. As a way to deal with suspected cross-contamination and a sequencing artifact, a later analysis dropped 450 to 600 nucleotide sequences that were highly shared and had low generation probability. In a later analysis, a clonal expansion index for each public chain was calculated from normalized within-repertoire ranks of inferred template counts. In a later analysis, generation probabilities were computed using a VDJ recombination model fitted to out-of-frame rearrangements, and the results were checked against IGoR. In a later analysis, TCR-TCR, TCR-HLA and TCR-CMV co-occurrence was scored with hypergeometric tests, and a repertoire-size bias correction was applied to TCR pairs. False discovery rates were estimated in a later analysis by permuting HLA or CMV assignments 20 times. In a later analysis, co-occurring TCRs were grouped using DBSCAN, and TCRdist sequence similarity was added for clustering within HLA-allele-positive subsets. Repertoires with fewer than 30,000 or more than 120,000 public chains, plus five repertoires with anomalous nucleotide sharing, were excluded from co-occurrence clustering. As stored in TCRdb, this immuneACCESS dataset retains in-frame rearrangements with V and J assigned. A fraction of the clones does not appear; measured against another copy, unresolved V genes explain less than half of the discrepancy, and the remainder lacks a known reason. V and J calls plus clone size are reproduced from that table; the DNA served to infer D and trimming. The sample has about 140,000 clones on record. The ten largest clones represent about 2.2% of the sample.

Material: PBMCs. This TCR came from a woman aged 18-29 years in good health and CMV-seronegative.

The CDR3 region has the sequence CSAGQGTGYTF. The bases read TGCAGTGCCGGACAGGGGACGGGCTACACCTTC. This chain joins TRBV20-1 to TRBJ1-2; 9 nucleotides in the junction match TRBD1. The germline V gene (reference sequence) yields DFQATT for CDR1 and SNEGSKA for CDR2. V loses 6 bases at its end and J loses 8 bases; junction bases beyond the gene matches: 4. There are 11 amino acids in the CDR3, from cysteine to phenylalanine inclusive. Only the CDR3 DNA stays, 33 bases, in frame from base 1.